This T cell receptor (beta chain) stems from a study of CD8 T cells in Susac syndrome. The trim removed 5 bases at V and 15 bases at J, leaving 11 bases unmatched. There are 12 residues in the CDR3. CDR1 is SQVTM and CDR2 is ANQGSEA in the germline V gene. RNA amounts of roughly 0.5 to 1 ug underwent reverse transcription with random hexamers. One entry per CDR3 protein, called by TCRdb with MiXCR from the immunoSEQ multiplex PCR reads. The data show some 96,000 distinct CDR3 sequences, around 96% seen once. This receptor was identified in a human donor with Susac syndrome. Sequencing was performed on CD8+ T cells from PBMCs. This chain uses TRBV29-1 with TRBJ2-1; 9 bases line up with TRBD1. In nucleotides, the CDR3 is TGCAGCGTTCATATTCGGACAGGGGAGTTGTTCTTC. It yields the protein CSVHIRTGELFF.